The 14 T cell receptor beta chains reported below all come from one sample, sequenced in a study of blood T cell repertoires in COVID-19. Using immunoSEQ multiplex PCR, the repertoire was profiled, and TCRdb retains in-frame clones only, with some absent. The sample contains just over 250,000 clones, about 80% of which appear only once. Sequencing input: PBMCs or T cells enriched from blood (not recorded which). The receptors originated from a man younger than 40 with acute COVID-19.

The chain employs TRBV6-1 and TRBJ1-5; TRBD1 matches 8 bases. Germline V gene lookup returns CDR1 MNHNS and CDR2 SASEGT. The J segment lost 4 bases and the V segment lost 0 bases, leaving 5 bases of the junction unmatched. CDR3 size: 16 residues. The CDR3: CASSEARRTGNQPQHF. The DNA for the CDR3 is TGTGCCAGCAGTGAAGCTCGCAGGACAGGGAATCAGCCCCAGCATTTT.

This sequence joins TRBV18 and TRBJ2-2; D perhaps matches TRBD1 (5 bases). Germline CDR1 reads KGHSH; CDR2 reads LQKENI. The length of the CDR3 is 16 residues. Trimming left V 3 bases short and J 4 bases short, with 15 bases between. The CDR3 region is CASSPGKGKSTGELFF. CDR3 nucleotide sequence: TGTGCCAGCTCACCCGGAAAGGGGAAATCCACCGGGGAGCTGTTTTTT.

With regard to this clone: This sample also contains other DNA sequences that code for the same CDR3. The chain recombines TRBV28 with TRBJ2-7, with 12 bases identical to TRBD1. CDR3 length equals 15 residues. Trimming took 5 bases from V and 7 from J; bases not matched to a gene: 9. Per germline, CDR1 MDHEN and CDR2 SYDVKM. DNA for the CDR3: TGTGCCAGCAGTGCATCCGGGACAGGGGGCTATGAGCAGTACGTC. This encodes CASSASGTGGYEQYV.

This clone was seen a few times. This chain links TRBV28 with TRBJ1-1, with a tentative D call TRBD1 (5 bases). Trimming removed 3 bases at V and 1 base at J, with 18 bases between. This CDR3 is 17 amino acids long. CDR1 and CDR2 (germline): MDHEN, SYDVKM. The chain's CDR3 is CASSFPAIAGPNTEAFF. The CDR3 DNA sequence: TGTGCCAGCAGTTTCCCAGCCATTGCGGGGCCGAACACTGAAGCTTTCTTT.

This chain uses TRBV3-1 (or the pseudogene TRBV3-2) with TRBJ1-1; TRBD1 aligns across 7 bases. After removal of 0 bases from V and 7 bases from J, the junction contained 2 bases not matched to a gene. The CDR3 totals 13 residues. The germline V gene encodes CDR1 LGHDT and CDR2 YNNKEL (reference sequence). The CDR3 protein is CASSQDYRGEAFF. The DNA for the CDR3 is TGTGCCAGCAGCCAAGATTACAGGGGTGAAGCTTTCTTT.

The rearrangement links TRBV21-1 to TRBJ2-7; the table names TRBD1, a call not compared with the DNA. TRBV21-1 corresponds to a pseudogene. The CDR3 sequence is 17 residues long. The CDR3 loop reads CASIDYPGQDASYEQYV. CDR3 sequence (DNA): TGTGCCAGCATCGACTACCCGGGACAGGATGCCTCCTACGAGCAGTACGTC.

This chain links TRBV18 with TRBJ2-7, with 9 bases aligning to TRBD1. The J segment lost 7 bases and the V segment lost 3 bases, leaving 10 bases of the junction unmatched. The CDR3 runs 15 residues. From germline, CDR1 is KGHSH and CDR2 LQKENI. The CDR3 protein is CASSPRDRVVGEQYV. DNA for the CDR3: TGTGCCAGCTCACCCCGGGACAGGGTGGTAGGGGAGCAGTACGTC.

The J gene is TRBJ2-7, the V gene TRBV6-5, with D unresolved. Germline values: CDR1 MNHEY, CDR2 SVGAGI. The CDR3 consists of 12 residues. Trimming left V 10 bases short and J 2 bases short, with 12 bases between. The CDR3 DNA sequence: TGTGCCACCGGTTTGGTACCCTACGAGCAGTACGTC. This sequence encodes CATGLVPYEQYV.

The chain recombines TRBV19 with TRBJ2-6; 10 nucleotides line up with TRBD1. This CDR3 has 19 residues. Germline CDR1 and CDR2: LNHDA and SQIVND (reference sequence). The V and J ends lost 7 bases and 0 bases, in that order; junction bases with no gene match: 12. CDR3 sequence reads: CASINLRDRGSSGANVLTF. The CDR3, as DNA: TGTGCCAGTATCAACCTCCGGGACAGGGGCTCCTCTGGGGCCAACGTCCTGACTTTC.

The chain carries TRBV18 and TRBJ1-2; TRBD1 might be the D (6 bases). Between the trimmed V and J ends, which lost 3 bases and 0 bases, there was a span of 14 bases. This CDR3 comprises 16 residues. The germline gives CDR1 KGHSH, CDR2 LQKENI. The CDR3 bases are TGTGCCAGCTCACCTTTACAGGGCGGATCTAACTATGGCTACACCTTC. This sequence encodes CASSPLQGGSNYGYTF.

The chain links TRBV27 to TRBJ2-6; D remains unclear. Trimming took 8 bases from V and 0 from J, leaving 5 bases between them. The germline gives CDR1 MNHEY, CDR2 SMNVEV (reference sequence). The CDR3 has 13 amino acids. CDR3 in amino acids: CASQNSGANVLTF. The CDR3 DNA reads TGTGCCAGCCAGAACTCTGGGGCCAACGTCCTGACTTTC.

The rearrangement uses TRBV29-1 and TRBJ1-2, with 7 bases lining up with TRBD1. Trimming removed 6 bases from V and 4 bases from J; junction bases left unmatched: 8. CDR3 size: 13 residues. Germline CDR1 and CDR2: SQVTM and ANQGSEA. CDR3 sequence: CSVVWTGVYGYTF. CDR3 DNA: TGCAGCGTGGTATGGACAGGTGTCTATGGCTACACCTTC.

The chain is built from TRBV7-9 and TRBJ2-7; 7 bases align to TRBD2. The CDR3 totals 14 residues. Per the germline V gene, CDR1 is SEHNR and CDR2 is FQNEAQ (reference sequence). The junction had 13 bases not matched to a gene; V was cut back by 4 bases and J by 10 bases. Here the CDR3 reads CASSSERGGGIQYV. The DNA for the CDR3 is TGTGCCAGCAGCTCGGAGAGGGGCGGGGGAATCCAGTACGTC.

This chain connects TRBV28 to TRBJ1-1, with D perhaps TRBD1 (5 bases). This CDR3 spans 11 amino acids. The germline gives CDR1 MDHEN, CDR2 SYDVKM. V lost 7 bases and J 10 bases, leaving 13 bases between the germline ends. CDR3 residues: CASNFQGGAFF. The DNA of the CDR3 is TGTGCCAGCAATTTTCAGGGAGGAGCTTTCTTT.